The T cell receptor (beta chain) described here comes from a study of blood T cell repertoires in COVID-19. Overall study: From T cells, B-cell-depleted T cells, or PBMCs came the material, which was cDNA or gDNA.

CDR3 length: 17 residues. The V gene end was trimmed by 0 bases and the J gene end by 1 base; junction bases not matched to a gene: 3. Germline V lookup: CDR1 SGHTA, CDR2 FQGTGA. Here immunoSEQ multiplex PCR was the method, and the copy in TCRdb shows in-frame clones only, minus some. The top ten hold around 8% of the sample, which has approximately 120,000 clones, around 83% seen once. The sequence was obtained from a woman older than 75 with active or convalescent COVID-19. The chain couples TRBV7-3 to TRBJ2-4; 10 bases map to TRBD2. Sequencing was performed on peripheral blood. The DNA for the CDR3 is TGTGCCAGCAGCTTAACGGCTAGCGGGAGTGCCAAAAACATTCAGTACTTC. Translated: CASSLTASGSAKNIQYF.